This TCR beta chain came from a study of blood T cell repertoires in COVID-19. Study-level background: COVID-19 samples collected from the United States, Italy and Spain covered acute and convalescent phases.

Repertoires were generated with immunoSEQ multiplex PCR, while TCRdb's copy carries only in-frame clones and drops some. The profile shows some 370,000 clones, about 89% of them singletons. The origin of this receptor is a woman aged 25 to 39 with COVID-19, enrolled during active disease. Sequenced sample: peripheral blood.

DNA of the CDR3: TGTGCCAGCAGCCTTGGACAGGTTAATGAAAAACTGTTTTTT. Translating it yields CASSLGQVNEKLFF. V and J are TRBV9 and TRBJ1-4; TRBD1 agrees at 7 bases. The CDR3 has 14 amino acids. Germline CDR1 is SGDLS and CDR2 is YYNGEE. With 4 bases clipped from V and 4 bases from J, the junction kept 4 bases outside the gene matches.